The 18 T cell receptor beta chains below all came from one sample that was sequenced in a study of CD8 T cells in Susac syndrome. RNA amounts of 0.5 to 1 ug underwent reverse transcription with random hexamers. TCRdb used MiXCR to reprocess the immunoSEQ multiplex PCR reads, holding one entry per CDR3 protein. The data hold about 300,000 distinct CDR3 sequences, with about 91% observed a single time. Sequencing was carried out using CD8+ T cells from PBMCs. These receptors were taken from a human donor with multiple sclerosis.

The CDR3 spells CSARTGQFFRTEAFF. The CDR3 DNA is TGCAGTGCTAGAACGGGACAGTTCTTTCGCACTGAAGCTTTCTTT. J is TRBJ1-1 and V is TRBV20-1; 7 bases match TRBD1. The CDR3 sequence is 15 residues long. Germline V gene sequence: CDR1 DFQATT, CDR2 SNEGSKA (reference sequence). J lost 4 bases, V lost 2 bases, and 10 bases had no gene match.

This chain links TRBV4-3 with TRBJ2-1, with D possibly TRBD2 on 7 matching bases. Germline V CDR1 and CDR2: LGHNA, YSLEER. V lost 3 bases to trimming and J lost 4 bases, with 19 bases between them. This CDR3 comprises 17 residues. DNA for the CDR3: TGCGCCAGCAGCCAGACCTCTTACAGGGAGGGATACAATGAGCAGTTCTTC. This codes for CASSQTSYREGYNEQFF.

The V gene is TRBV29-1, the J gene TRBJ2-1, with 7 bases fitting TRBD1. The CDR3 has 15 residues. V dropped 3 bases and J dropped 3; count of bases not matched to a gene: 8. Germline V gene sequence: CDR1 SQVTM, CDR2 ANQGSEA. In DNA, the CDR3 is TGCAGCGTTGATCCGACAGGGAATATCTACAATGAGCAGTTCTTC. Its translation: CSVDPTGNIYNEQFF.

The gene calls are TRBV7-2 and TRBJ2-1; D unclear. Germline CDR1 and CDR2: SGHTA and FQGNSA. V shed 3 bases and J shed 0 bases, with 12 bases lying between them. The CDR3 has 16 amino acids. CDR3 DNA sequence: TGTGCCAGCAGCTTCACACCCACCCTCTCCTACAATGAGCAGTTCTTC. This gives the protein CASSFTPTLSYNEQFF.

The chain links TRBV6-6 to TRBJ1-2; the D gene is possibly TRBD1 (6 bases). The germline CDR1 and CDR2 sequences are MNHNY and SVGAGI (reference sequence). The ends were cut back, 7 bases at V and 7 bases at J, with 13 bases in the middle. The CDR3 loop spans 12 amino acids. The CDR3 protein is CASTMDSIGYTF. CDR3 in DNA: TGTGCCAGCACTATGGACAGTATTGGCTACACCTTC.

The chain links TRBV15 to TRBJ2-1; D might be TRBD1 (5 bases). The CDR3 spans 13 residues. Germline CDR1 and CDR2: LNHNV and YYDKDF (reference sequence). The V end was cut by 0 bases, the J end by 15 bases, with 15 bases between. The CDR3 DNA sequence: TGTGCCACCAGCAGAGAGGGTACCCCAGGGCGGTTCTTC. Amino acid sequence: CATSREGTPGRFF.

The chain couples TRBV19 to TRBJ2-3, with D possibly being TRBD1 (6 bases). CDR3 length equals 16 residues. Germline V gene lookup returns CDR1 LNHDA and CDR2 SQIVND (reference sequence). V dropped 6 bases and J dropped 3 bases, with 19 bases sitting between them. CDR3 residues: CASSPLQGRGTDTQYF. CDR3 nucleotides: TGTGCCAGTAGCCCCCTCCAGGGGCGTGGAACAGATACGCAGTATTTT.

The chain combines TRBV7-6 with TRBJ2-2, with D perhaps TRBD2 (5 bases). V was shortened by 2 bases and J by 6 bases, with 10 bases between the two germline ends. CDR3 length: 14 amino acids. Germline V gene data show CDR1 as SGHVS and CDR2 as FNYEAQ. The DNA of the CDR3 is TGTGCCAGCAGCTTACCCCTCGGGGCCGGGGAGCTGTTTTTT. Amino acids: CASSLPLGAGELFF.

The J gene is TRBJ2-3, the V gene TRBV27, with TRBD2 as a possible D gene (6 bases). The germline V gene has CDR1 MNHEY and CDR2 SMNVEV (reference sequence). The length of the CDR3 is 15 residues. Trimming cost V 4 bases and J 1 base, with 12 bases left between them. The CDR3 region is CASSSGVWGTDTQYF. CDR3 DNA sequence: TGTGCCAGCAGTTCGGGAGTTTGGGGCACAGATACGCAGTATTTT.

The V gene is TRBV12-3 or TRBV12-4, the J gene TRBJ1-1; TRBD1 agrees at 10 bases. This CDR3 has 15 residues. V lost 4 bases, J lost 3 bases, and 5 bases stayed unmatched. CDR3: CASSWDRGWYTEAFF. CDR3 sequence (DNA): TGTGCCAGCAGTTGGGACAGGGGTTGGTACACTGAAGCTTTCTTT.

The chain recombines TRBV5-6 with TRBJ2-7; weak D call: TRBD1 (6 bases). Looked up from germline, CDR1 is SGHDT and CDR2 is YYEEEE. Trimming pared 3 bases from V and 1 base from J, leaving 17 bases between. CDR3 length: 16 residues. The CDR3 is CASSSQTDSTSYEQYF. The CDR3 DNA is TGTGCCAGCAGCTCGCAAACGGACAGTACTTCCTACGAGCAGTACTTC.

The chain recombines TRBV7-3 with TRBJ2-1, with 9 bases that match TRBD2. CDR1 is SGHTA, CDR2 FQGTGA, per germline. The CDR3 spans 16 residues. The ends lost 5 bases at V and 7 bases at J; junction bases unmatched: 12. The CDR3 loop reads CASSRTPGLAGNEQFF. The CDR3 DNA is TGTGCCAGCAGCCGCACCCCGGGACTAGCAGGGAATGAGCAGTTCTTC.

The rearrangement joins TRBV11-2 to TRBJ1-1; no clear D. The germline gives CDR1 SGHAT, CDR2 FQNNGV. This CDR3 comprises 12 residues. The V end lost 5 bases, the J end lost 3 bases, and 7 bases lay between the germline ends. DNA for the CDR3: TGTGCCAGCAGCCCCAATTACACTGAAGCTTTCTTT. It yields the protein CASSPNYTEAFF.

CDR3 loop: CASERGQGMPYGYTF. The CDR3 DNA reads TGTGCCAGCGAGCGCGGACAGGGGATGCCGTATGGCTACACCTTC. V usage is TRBV6-2 or TRBV6-3 and J usage is TRBJ1-2; 9 bases align to TRBD1. V lost 8 bases and J lost 5; bases outside the gene matches: 12. Germline V gene data show CDR1 as MNHEY and CDR2 as SVGEGT. The length of the CDR3 is 15 residues.

This chain uses TRBV12-3 or TRBV12-4 with TRBJ2-1; no reliable D call. V was shortened by 3 bases and J by 3 bases, with 6 bases between the two germline ends. The CDR3 consists of 13 residues. DNA of the CDR3: TGTGCCAGCAGTTTTCTCAACTACAATGAGCAGTTCTTC. Translating gives CASSFLNYNEQFF.

V usage is TRBV20-1 and J usage is TRBJ2-7; TRBD2 aligns across 12 bases. The CDR3 covers 14 residues. V was pared by 6 bases and J by 5 bases, with 8 bases of the junction left unmatched. Germline lookup yields CDR1 DFQATT and CDR2 SNEGSKA (reference sequence). DNA of the CDR3: TGCAGTGCGGCGCTAGCGGGGGGGCTGGACGAGCAGTACTTC. Amino acid sequence: CSAALAGGLDEQYF.

The rearrangement joins TRBV29-1 to TRBJ1-2; D ambiguous. The CDR3 consists of 14 residues. Germline V lookup: CDR1 SQVTM, CDR2 ANQGSEA. Trimming removed 3 bases from V and 0 bases from J, with 11 bases in between. The CDR3, as DNA: TGCAGCGTTGACAGCTACACTGCTAACTATGGCTACACCTTC. This codes for CSVDSYTANYGYTF.

The V gene is TRBV27, the J gene TRBJ2-7; TRBD1 might be the D (6 bases). V was pared by 3 bases and J by 4 bases, with 10 bases between. Germline V gene data show CDR1 as MNHEY and CDR2 as SMNVEV (reference sequence). The CDR3 is 13 residues long. The CDR3 DNA follows: TGTGCCAGCAGTTTCGGGACACCTTACGAGCAGTACTTC. Amino acids: CASSFGTPYEQYF.